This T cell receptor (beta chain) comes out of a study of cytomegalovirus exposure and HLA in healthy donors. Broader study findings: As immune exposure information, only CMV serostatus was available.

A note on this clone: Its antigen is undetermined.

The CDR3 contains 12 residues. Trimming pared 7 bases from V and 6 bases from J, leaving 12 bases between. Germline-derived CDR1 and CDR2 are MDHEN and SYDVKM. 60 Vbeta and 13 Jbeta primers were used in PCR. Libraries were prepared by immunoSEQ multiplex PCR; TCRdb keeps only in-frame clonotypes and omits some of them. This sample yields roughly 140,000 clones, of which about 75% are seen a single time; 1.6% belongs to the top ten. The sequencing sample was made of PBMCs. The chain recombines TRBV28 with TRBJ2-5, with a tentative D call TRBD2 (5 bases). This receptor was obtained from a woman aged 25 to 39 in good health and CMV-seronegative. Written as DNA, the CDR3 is TGTGCCAGCAATGAGGGTTGGAAGACCCAGTACTTC. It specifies CASNEGWKTQYF. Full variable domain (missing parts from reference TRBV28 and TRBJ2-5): DVKVTQSSRYLVKRTGEKVFLECVQDMDHENMFWYRQDPGLGLRLIYFSYDVKMKEKGDIPEGYSVSREKKERFSLILESASTNQTSMYLCASNEGWKTQYFGPGTRLLVL.